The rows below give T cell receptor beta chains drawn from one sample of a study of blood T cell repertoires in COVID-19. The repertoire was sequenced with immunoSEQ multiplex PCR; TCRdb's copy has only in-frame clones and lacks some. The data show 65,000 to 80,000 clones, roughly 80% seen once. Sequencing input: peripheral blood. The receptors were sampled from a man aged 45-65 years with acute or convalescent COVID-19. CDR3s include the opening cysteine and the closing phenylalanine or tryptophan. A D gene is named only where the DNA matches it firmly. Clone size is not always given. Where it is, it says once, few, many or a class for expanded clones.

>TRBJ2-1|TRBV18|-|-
TGTGCCTCTTTCCGGGACTCTGCATTGGGATACAATGAGCAGTTCTTC
CASFRDSALGYNEQFF
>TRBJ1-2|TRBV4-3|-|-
TGCGCCAGCAGCCAAACGGCACAGGGTATTAACTATGGCTACACCTTC
CASSQTAQGINYGYTF
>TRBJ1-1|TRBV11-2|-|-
TGTGCCAACCCTAAGGAGGCTTTCTTT
CANPKEAFF
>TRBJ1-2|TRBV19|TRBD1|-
TGTGCCAGTAGTATAGATTGGGACAGCTATGGCTACACCTTC
CASSIDWDSYGYTF
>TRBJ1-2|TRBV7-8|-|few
TGTGCCAGCAGCCTATATATCTATGGCTACACCTTC
CASSLYIYGYTF
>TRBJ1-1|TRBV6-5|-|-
TGTGCCAGCATAGAGAGCACCCGGTCCGAAGCTTTCTTT
CASIESTRSEAFF
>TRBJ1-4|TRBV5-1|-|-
TGCGCCAGCAGCTTGTGGACAGCGGCTAATGAAAAACTGTTTTTT
CASSLWTAANEKLFF
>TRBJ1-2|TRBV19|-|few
TGTGCCAGTAGCCTAGCCAACAGGGATACCTATGGCTACACCTTC
CASSLANRDTYGYTF
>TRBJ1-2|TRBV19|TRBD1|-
TGTGCCAGTAACACCGTCCGGAACTACAGGGGGGGGAACTATGGCTACACCTTC
CASNTVRNYRGGNYGYTF
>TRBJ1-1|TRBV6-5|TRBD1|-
TGTGCCAGCACCCCACTATGGGGGGACAGGGGGGCGGCTTTCTTT
CASTPLWGDRGAAFF
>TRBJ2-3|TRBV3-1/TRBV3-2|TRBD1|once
TGTGCCAGCAGCCCCCGGCGTTCACAGGGGGGAGATACGCAGTATTTT
CASSPRRSQGGDTQYF
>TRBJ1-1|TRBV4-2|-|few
TGTGCCAGCAGCCAGCAGGTCCATGGGAACACTGAAGCTTTCTTT
CASSQQVHGNTEAFF
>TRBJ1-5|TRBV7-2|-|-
TGTGCCAGCAGCCCCCGGGAAGGCGGGAATCAGCCCCAGCATTTT
CASSPREGGNQPQHF
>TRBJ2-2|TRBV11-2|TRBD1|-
TGTGCCAGCAGACGAAGGACAGGGGGCTCAAGACCGGGTAATCGGGAGCTGTTTTTT
CASRRRTGGSRPGNRELFF
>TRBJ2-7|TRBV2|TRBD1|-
TGTGCCAGCGTAGCGGACAGGGGGGGCTCCTACGAGCAGTACTTC
CASVADRGGSYEQYF
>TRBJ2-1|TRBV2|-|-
TGTGCCAGCAGCCCCCCCAGCGGGCGATACAATGAGCAGTTCTTC
CASSPPSGRYNEQFF
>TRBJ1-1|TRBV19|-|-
TGTGCCAGTAGTGTCATCAGGGGATGGGGCACTGAAGCTTTCTTT
CASSVIRGWGTEAFF
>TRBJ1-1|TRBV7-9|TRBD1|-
TGTGCCAGCAGCTTAATTACAGGGGCCAAGAGGACTGAAGCTTTCTTT
CASSLITGAKRTEAFF
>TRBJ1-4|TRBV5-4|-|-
TGTGCCAGCAGCGCTGACAGATATAATGAAAAACTGTTTTTT
CASSADRYNEKLFF
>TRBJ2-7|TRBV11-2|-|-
TGTGCCAGCAGCCGAGGGACACCTACTTCCTACGAGCAGTACTTC
CASSRGTPTSYEQYF
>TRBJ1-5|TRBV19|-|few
TGTGCCAGTAGCAACCCATACCGACGGGGACTCAATCAGCCCCAGCATTTT
CASSNPYRRGLNQPQHF
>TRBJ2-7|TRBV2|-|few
TGTGCCAGCGGCCAGGGAGGAACTTACGAGCAGTACTTC
CASGQGGTYEQYF
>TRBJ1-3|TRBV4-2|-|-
TGTGCCAGCAGCCAAGATATGTTTGACGGGGGGGCGTCTGGAAACACCATATATTTT
CASSQDMFDGGASGNTIYF
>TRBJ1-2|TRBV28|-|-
TGTGCCAGCGGGTCCCAATATGGAGGATATGGCTACACCTTC
CASGSQYGGYGYTF
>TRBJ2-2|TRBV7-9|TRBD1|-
TGTGCCAGCAGCGCAGACAGGGGGCCCGCCGGGGAGCTGTTTTTT
CASSADRGPAGELFF
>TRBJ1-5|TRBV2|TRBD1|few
TGTGCCAGCAGTTTCGGACAGGTCAGCAATCAGCCCCAGCATTTT
CASSFGQVSNQPQHF
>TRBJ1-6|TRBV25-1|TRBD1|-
TGTGCCAGCAGTGAAAACAGGGGGGCCAATAATTCACCCCTCCACTTT
CASSENRGANNSPLHF
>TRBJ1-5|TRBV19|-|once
TGTGCCAGTAGTATAGGGGAGGGACTTAGCAATCAGCCCCAGCATTTT
CASSIGEGLSNQPQHF
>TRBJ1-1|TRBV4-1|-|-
TGCGCCAGCAGCCAAGGACCGGGACTCTTAAACACTGAAGCTTTCTTT
CASSQGPGLLNTEAFF
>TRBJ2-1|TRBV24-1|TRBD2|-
TGTGCCACCAGTGATTCACTAGCGGGAGCTTACAATGAGCAGTTCTTC
CATSDSLAGAYNEQFF